These T cell receptor beta chains were read from a single sample in a study of human T cells and chemical hapten exposure. MiXCR, applied by TCRdb to the RACE reads, yields one record per CDR3 protein. The sample includes about 70,000 distinct CDR3 sequences, more than 8% seen only once; the top ten take 2.5% to 3.5%. The source material was whole blood, sampled in connection with sensitization to the hapten diphenylcyclopropenone (DPC). The receptors were sampled from a woman between 40 and 55 years old with alopecia areata. Some clones in this sample may be carry-over from other donors' samples. Each CDR3 is given with its conserved first and last residue. D genes are given only for firm matches. Clone size is given for some rows only: seen once, a few or many times, or a class if the clone is expanded.

V gene: TRBV3-1
clone size: NA
J gene: TRBJ1-4
D gene: NA
CDR3 protein: CASSQDHSRGRKLFF
CDR3 DNA: TGTGCCAGCAGCCAAGATCATAGTCGGGGACGGAAACTGTTTTTT

V gene: TRBV6-6
clone size: many
J gene: TRBJ1-2
D gene: NA
CDR3 protein: CASSPPVIFNYGYTF
CDR3 DNA: TGTGCCAGCAGCCCCCCGGTTATTTTTAACTATGGCTACACCTTC

V gene: TRBV7-2
clone size: NA
J gene: TRBJ2-7
D gene: TRBD1
CDR3 protein: CASSFRDRGFYEQYF
CDR3 DNA: TGTGCCAGCAGCTTCCGGGACAGGGGGTTTTACGAGCAGTACTTC

V gene: TRBV20-1
clone size: NA
J gene: TRBJ1-6
D gene: NA
CDR3 protein: CSARREYLNSPLHF
CDR3 DNA: TGCAGTGCTAGAAGGGAGTACCTCAATTCACCCCTCCACTTT

V gene: TRBV28
clone size: NA
J gene: TRBJ2-6
D gene: NA
CDR3 protein: CASSLTDGARVLTF
CDR3 DNA: TGTGCCAGCAGTCTTACTGATGGGGCCAGGGTCCTGACTTTC

V gene: TRBV5-5
clone size: few
J gene: TRBJ1-2
D gene: TRBD1
CDR3 protein: CASSLAGGQGFYGYTF
CDR3 DNA: TGTGCCAGCAGCTTGGCGGGGGGACAGGGATTCTATGGCTACACCTTC

V gene: TRBV7-2
clone size: many
J gene: TRBJ2-3
D gene: NA
CDR3 protein: CASSSDRATQYF
CDR3 DNA: TGTGCCAGCAGCTCGGACAGAGCCACGCAGTATTTT

V gene: TRBV4-3
clone size: few
J gene: TRBJ2-1
D gene: TRBD2
CDR3 protein: CASRERGMGCEQFF
CDR3 DNA: TGCGCCAGTAGGGAGCGGGGAATGGGCTGTGAGCAGTTCTTC

V gene: TRBV5-1
clone size: NA
J gene: TRBJ1-4
D gene: NA
CDR3 protein: CASSHGFNEKLFF
CDR3 DNA: TGCGCCAGCAGCCACGGGTTTAATGAAAAACTGTTTTTT

V gene: TRBV11-2
clone size: many
J gene: TRBJ2-1
D gene: TRBD2
CDR3 protein: CASSGRTSGINEQFF
CDR3 DNA: TGTGCCAGCAGCGGACGGACTAGCGGGATCAATGAGCAGTTCTTC

V gene: TRBV20-1
clone size: many
J gene: TRBJ1-2
D gene: TRBD1
CDR3 protein: CSAGAGQGYYGYTF
CDR3 DNA: TGCAGTGCAGGCGCCGGACAGGGTTACTATGGCTACACCTTC

V gene: TRBV28
clone size: many
J gene: TRBJ2-3
D gene: TRBD2
CDR3 protein: CASSLFGTTLGADTQYF
CDR3 DNA: TGTGCCAGCAGTTTGTTCGGGACTACCTTGGGCGCAGATACGCAGTATTTT

V gene: TRBV24-1
clone size: NA
J gene: TRBJ2-2
D gene: NA
CDR3 protein: CATSGLRELFF
CDR3 DNA: TGTGCCACCAGTGGTCTCCGGGAGCTGTTTTTT

V gene: TRBV10-3
clone size: NA
J gene: TRBJ2-2
D gene: NA
CDR3 protein: CAISEIYAGELFF
CDR3 DNA: TGTGCCATCAGTGAGATTTATGCCGGGGAGCTGTTTTTT

V gene: TRBV6-5
clone size: many
J gene: TRBJ1-4
D gene: NA
CDR3 protein: CASSYSGARREKLFF
CDR3 DNA: TGTGCCAGCAGTTACTCGGGGGCCCGCAGGGAAAAACTGTTTTTT

V gene: TRBV7-9
clone size: many
J gene: TRBJ2-5
D gene: TRBD1
CDR3 protein: CASSLVWGQGYQETQYF
CDR3 DNA: TGTGCCAGCAGCTTAGTGTGGGGACAGGGGTACCAAGAGACCCAGTACTTC

V gene: TRBV7-3
clone size: many
J gene: TRBJ2-2
D gene: NA
CDR3 protein: CASSLIAGARTGELFF
CDR3 DNA: TGTGCCAGCAGCTTAATTGCGGGGGCGCGCACCGGGGAGCTGTTTTTT

V gene: TRBV20-1
clone size: many
J gene: TRBJ1-6
D gene: TRBD1
CDR3 protein: CSANGDREEESPLHF
CDR3 DNA: TGCAGTGCTAACGGGGACAGGGAGGAAGAATCACCCCTCCACTTT

V gene: TRBV2
clone size: once
J gene: TRBJ2-1
D gene: TRBD1
CDR3 protein: CASSSDRGSELFF
CDR3 DNA: TGTGCCAGCAGCAGCGACAGGGGATCTGAGCTGTTCTTC

V gene: TRBV2
clone size: many
J gene: TRBJ2-3
D gene: TRBD2
CDR3 protein: CASSEGVAGAGDTQYF
CDR3 DNA: TGTGCCAGCAGTGAAGGGGTAGCGGGGGCCGGAGATACGCAGTATTTT

V gene: TRBV5-4
clone size: NA
J gene: TRBJ1-2
D gene: TRBD1
CDR3 protein: CASSSVTGGGGGYTF
CDR3 DNA: TGTGCCAGCAGCTCAGTAACAGGGGGCGGCGGTGGCTACACCTTC

V gene: TRBV3-1
clone size: many
J gene: TRBJ2-5
D gene: NA
CDR3 protein: CASSQRGWQETQYF
CDR3 DNA: TGTGCCAGCAGCCAAAGGGGGTGGCAAGAGACCCAGTACTTC

V gene: TRBV6-5
clone size: many
J gene: TRBJ1-3
D gene: TRBD1
CDR3 protein: CASSRGQGNSGNTIYF
CDR3 DNA: TGTGCCAGCAGTCGCGGACAGGGTAATTCTGGAAACACCATATATTTT

V gene: TRBV25-1
clone size: many
J gene: TRBJ1-2
D gene: NA
CDR3 protein: CASSEGRGDGYTF
CDR3 DNA: TGTGCCAGCAGTGAGGGTAGAGGGGATGGCTACACCTTC

V gene: TRBV6-5
clone size: many
J gene: TRBJ2-7
D gene: TRBD1
CDR3 protein: CASSYSGTGSYEQYF
CDR3 DNA: TGTGCCAGCAGTTACTCTGGGACAGGGTCCTACGAGCAGTACTTC

V gene: TRBV7-6
clone size: many
J gene: TRBJ1-1
D gene: NA
CDR3 protein: CASSQGQNTEAFF
CDR3 DNA: TGTGCCAGCAGCCAGGGGCAGAACACTGAAGCTTTCTTT

V gene: TRBV5-1
clone size: few
J gene: TRBJ2-1
D gene: NA
CDR3 protein: CASSRGADNEQFF
CDR3 DNA: TGCGCCAGCAGCCGGGGGGCCGACAATGAGCAGTTCTTC

V gene: TRBV7-9
clone size: many
J gene: TRBJ1-2
D gene: NA
CDR3 protein: CASSSHQGNGYTF
CDR3 DNA: TGTGCCAGCAGCTCCCATCAGGGCAATGGCTACACCTTC

V gene: TRBV12-3/TRBV12-4
clone size: few
J gene: TRBJ1-1
D gene: TRBD1
CDR3 protein: CASSQDRRGTEAFF
CDR3 DNA: TGTGCCAGCAGTCAGGACAGGCGGGGGACTGAAGCTTTCTTT

V gene: TRBV10-3
clone size: many
J gene: TRBJ2-7
D gene: NA
CDR3 protein: CAISDSYEQYF
CDR3 DNA: TGTGCCATCAGTGACTCCTACGAGCAGTACTTC

V gene: TRBV5-1
clone size: many
J gene: TRBJ1-1
D gene: NA
CDR3 protein: CASSLEAVTEAFF
CDR3 DNA: TGCGCCAGCAGCTTGGAGGCCGTCACTGAAGCTTTCTTT

V gene: TRBV7-2
clone size: few
J gene: TRBJ2-4
D gene: NA
CDR3 protein: CASSLGRENIQYF
CDR3 DNA: TGTGCCAGCAGCTTAGGGAGAGAAAACATTCAGTACTTC

V gene: TRBV20-1
clone size: many
J gene: TRBJ2-7
D gene: NA
CDR3 protein: CSAIKGYEQYF
CDR3 DNA: TGCAGTGCTATAAAGGGGTACGAGCAGTACTTC

V gene: TRBV2
clone size: NA
J gene: TRBJ2-1
D gene: NA
CDR3 protein: CASDQLGVGAYNEQFF
CDR3 DNA: TGTGCCAGCGACCAGCTGGGGGTTGGGGCCTACAATGAGCAGTTCTTC

V gene: TRBV7-2
clone size: many
J gene: TRBJ2-7
D gene: NA
CDR3 protein: CASSLVPPRLDRTYEQYF
CDR3 DNA: TGTGCCAGCAGCTTAGTCCCTCCAAGGCTAGACAGGACCTACGAGCAGTACTTC

V gene: TRBV29-1
clone size: many
J gene: TRBJ2-7
D gene: TRBD1
CDR3 protein: CSGRVTGGTEQYF
CDR3 DNA: TGCAGCGGAAGAGTGACAGGGGGTACCGAGCAGTACTTC

V gene: TRBV2
clone size: many
J gene: TRBJ2-3
D gene: NA
CDR3 protein: CASSEFRGTDTDTQYF
CDR3 DNA: TGTGCCAGCAGTGAATTTCGGGGGACAGACACAGATACGCAGTATTTT

V gene: TRBV5-1
clone size: many
J gene: TRBJ2-7
D gene: NA
CDR3 protein: CAIPPYEQYF
CDR3 DNA: TGCGCCATCCCCCCCTACGAGCAGTACTTC

V gene: TRBV3-1
clone size: few
J gene: TRBJ2-1
D gene: NA
CDR3 protein: CASSLGRAAYNEQFF
CDR3 DNA: TGTGCCAGCAGCCTGGGCAGGGCCGCCTACAATGAGCAGTTCTTC

V gene: TRBV18
clone size: NA
J gene: TRBJ2-1
D gene: NA
CDR3 protein: CASSTEGRQFF
CDR3 DNA: TGTGCCAGCTCAACAGAGGGACGGCAGTTCTTC

V gene: TRBV6-6
clone size: many
J gene: TRBJ2-6
D gene: NA
CDR3 protein: CASSLNQLANVLTF
CDR3 DNA: TGTGCCAGCAGTCTTAACCAGTTGGCCAACGTCCTGACTTTC

V gene: TRBV4-1
clone size: few
J gene: TRBJ2-3
D gene: NA
CDR3 protein: CASSQDGTRGGTDTQYF
CDR3 DNA: TGCGCCAGCAGCCAAGATGGTACGAGGGGGGGCACAGATACGCAGTATTTT

V gene: TRBV7-9
clone size: many
J gene: TRBJ1-2
D gene: TRBD1
CDR3 protein: CASSSGTGRPTYTF
CDR3 DNA: TGTGCCAGCAGCTCCGGGACAGGCCGACCGACCTACACCTTC

V gene: TRBV7-3
clone size: few
J gene: TRBJ2-7
D gene: NA
CDR3 protein: CASSPGTSRGDEQYF
CDR3 DNA: TGTGCCAGCAGCCCCGGGACATCCAGGGGCGACGAGCAGTACTTC

V gene: TRBV5-1
clone size: many
J gene: TRBJ2-3
D gene: NA
CDR3 protein: CASSLEIGADTQYF
CDR3 DNA: TGCGCCAGCAGCTTGGAAATAGGAGCTGATACGCAGTATTTT